This T cell receptor (beta chain) emerged from a study of T cells after yellow fever vaccination. General study findings and limits: Any FACS-sorted repertoire could hold abundant clonotypes that contaminate it from the bulk population.

The germline V gene encodes CDR1 SEHNR and CDR2 FQNEAQ (reference sequence). Trimming pared 7 bases from V and 3 bases from J, leaving 17 bases between. The CDR3 extends over 15 amino acids. Details on this clonotype: Its antigen is as yet unknown.

5'RACE template switching generated TCR cDNA, adding a universal primer site and UMIs. TCRdb re-called the 5' RACE reads through MiXCR, storing one row per CDR3 protein. This repertoire shows 500,000 to 650,000 distinct CDR3 sequences, 9% to 15% found once; its top ten account for more than 12%. Sequencing used PBMCs, obtained on the day of the yellow fever booster vaccination. The chain joins TRBV7-9 to TRBJ2-3; tentatively, D is TRBD1 (6 bases). The source is a man younger than 45 who received the YFV17D yellow fever vaccine. CDR3 sequence reads: CASNPGQTSTDTQYF. The CDR3 DNA follows: TGTGCCAGCAACCCAGGACAGACTTCGACAGATACGCAGTATTTT. The whole variable domain, remainder taken from reference TRBV7-9 and TRBJ2-3, is DTGVSQNPRHKITKRGQNVTFRCDPISEHNRLYWYRQTLGQGPEFLTYFQNEAQLEKSRLLSDRFSAERPKGSFSTLEIQRTEQGDSAMYLCASNPGQTSTDTQYFGPGTRLTVL.